This TCR beta chain was profiled in a study of human T cells and chemical hapten exposure (dated by TCRdb to the early 2020s). As for the study more broadly: For sensitization, 2% DPC in acetone was applied to a roughly 2 cm by roughly 2 cm area of upper inner arm skin. Throughout the roughly 26-week study period, patients were also given weekly therapeutic DPC doses on the scalp. Patch testing on the upper back used Finn chambers containing 0.01% DPC, with scoring done after 6 days according to International Contact Dermatitis Research Group standards. Alopecia areata with under or over 50% scalp involvement, alopecia totalis and alopecia universalis were represented in the patient cohort, which was mostly female. Libraries were combined into a pool for sequencing, and differences in TCR yield between samples came mainly from small differences in library volumes within the pool. This study followed changes in the peripheral blood TCR repertoire in vivo during primary and secondary sensitization of alopecia patients to the hapten diphenylcyclopropenone (DPC). Blood samples were taken from patients before sensitization (week 0) and at 2, 6 and about 24 weeks after DPC sensitization. Blood for TCR sequencing was provided by twenty-nine alopecia patients at one to four time points (pre-sensitization, 2, 6 and 24 weeks).

The library was prepared using RACE. This sample was sequenced with a NextSeq 500. During library preparation, unique molecular identifiers were attached to individual cDNA molecules so that TCRs could be counted quantitatively and reproducibly. Each blood RNA sample was used to sequence both TCR alpha and TCR beta chains. The study's processing was this. A median of roughly 100,000 TCRs per sample was observed, with a range of 23,224 to 690,600. The Decombinator software suite was used to annotate the V, J and CDR3 of the TCR reads. Every sample was subsampled to the same number of TCRs (28,000) for the PS versus PT1 abundance plots. Expanded TCRs were defined as absent before sensitization and observed at least eight times at the 2-week time point. TCRdb redid the processing of the public reads, applying fastp at Q25 and MiXCR, and retained in-frame beta chains. Identical CDR3 proteins give one entry, which carries the most common genes and DNA. The V and J calls, along with clone size, are taken from TCRdb and not from the paper's own processing. Present in this sample are tens of thousands of distinct CDR3 sequences, around 13% of which were seen just once. In total, the top ten clones hold approximately 5.2% of the sample.

Points on this clonotype: This clone's antigen is unknown. Per-nucleotide qualities are absent, and no much larger clonotype sits a single base away.

As encoded in the germline V gene, CDR1 is SQVTM while CDR2 is ANQGSEA. From its cysteine to its phenylalanine, the CDR3 spans 12 amino acids. Only CDR3 DNA is held: 36 bases, read in frame from base 1. Trimming takes 7 bases from V and 5 bases from J, and the germline ends sit 15 bases apart. Reading the label with the study, this specimen's time point is: patch test 3, about 24 weeks after DPC sensitization. The treatment or condition label here, explained by the study, means: therapeutic diphenylcyclopropenone sensitization with weekly scalp DPC. At every patch-test visit, the blood draw took place before the patch test was put on. To be eligible, patients had to be aged 18 to 70, diagnosed with alopecia and judged suitable for DPC therapy, while pregnant patients were excluded. Total RNA was extracted from unfractionated whole blood collected in Tempus Blood RNA tubes. What the authors observed across the whole study: After repeated subsampling, the strength of the expansion versus patch-test correlation and the threshold at which it became significant changed. DPC sensitization did not change how many TCRs were above 1 in 1000 frequency, and no evidence was found of alterations in global repertoire structure. Because every patient had alopecia, a presumed autoimmune disease, the patients' immune response might differ from that of healthy individuals. The number of PT1 expanded TCRs positively correlated with patch test score, significant at thresholds 8, 16 and 32 but not 4. Significantly more large CDR3 similarity clusters were formed by expanded TCRs than by pre-sensitization or healthy control sets, consistent with antigen-driven responses.

The chain was built from TRBV29-1 and TRBJ2-7, with a weak D call of TRBD1 (5 bases match). This clonotype originated in a woman in her forties or fifties with alopecia areata. Some clones in this sample may be carry-over from other donors' samples. Sequencing used whole blood, obtained in connection with sensitization to the hapten diphenylcyclopropenone (DPC). Here is the DNA: TGCAGCGCCACGACAGAGGTGGACGAGCAGTACTTC. It codes for CSATTEVDEQYF.